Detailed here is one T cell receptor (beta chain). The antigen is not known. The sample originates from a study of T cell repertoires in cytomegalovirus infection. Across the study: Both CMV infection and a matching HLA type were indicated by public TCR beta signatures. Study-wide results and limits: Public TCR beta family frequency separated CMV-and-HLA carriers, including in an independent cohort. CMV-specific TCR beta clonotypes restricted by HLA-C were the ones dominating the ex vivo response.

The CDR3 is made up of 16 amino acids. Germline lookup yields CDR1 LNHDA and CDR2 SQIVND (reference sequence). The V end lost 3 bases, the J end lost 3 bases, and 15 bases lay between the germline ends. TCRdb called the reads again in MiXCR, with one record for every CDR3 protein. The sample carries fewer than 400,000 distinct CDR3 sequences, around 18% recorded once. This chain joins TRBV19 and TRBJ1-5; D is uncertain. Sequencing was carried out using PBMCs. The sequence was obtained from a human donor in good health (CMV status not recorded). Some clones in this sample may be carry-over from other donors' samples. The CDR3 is CASSIGLVGTNQPQHF. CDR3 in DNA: TGTGCCAGTAGTATCGGATTGGTAGGTACCAATCAGCCCCAGCATTTT.